Reported below is one T cell receptor (beta chain). Its antigen is not known. This entry belongs to a study of T cells after yellow fever vaccination. In the study overall: Fractions of limited cellularity were prepared by means of SMART-Seq v4 Ultra Low Input. Study-wide points: Secondary responses were weaker yet peaked faster, day 5 versus 15. Contamination of FACS-sorted repertoires by abundant clonotypes from the bulk population could occur.

By 5'RACE template switching, TCR cDNA was produced, with a universal primer site and UMIs added in the process. One entry per CDR3 protein, called by TCRdb with MiXCR from the 5' RACE reads. The sample shows under 550,000 distinct CDR3 sequences, 21% of them seen only once. The CDR3 extends over 13 amino acids. J was trimmed by 0 bases and V by 10 bases; bases with no gene match: 5. From germline, CDR1 is MNHEY and CDR2 SVGEGT. The J gene is TRBJ1-1, the V gene TRBV6-2 or TRBV6-3, with 7 bases lining up with TRBD1. This sample comprised PBMCs, obtained less than 25 days after the first yellow fever vaccination. This receptor was identified in a man younger than 35 who received the YFV17D yellow fever vaccine. The CDR3 DNA follows: TGTGCCACCGGGGGACAGATGAACACTGAAGCTTTCTTT. This gives the protein CATGGQMNTEAFF.